The 13 T cell receptor beta chains below come from one sample, sequenced in a study of T-cell memory formation after mild COVID-19. TCRdb independently ran MiXCR on the 5' RACE reads; one entry per CDR3 protein. The sample includes roughly 310,000 distinct CDR3 sequences, approximately 15% of them seen just once. Sequencing was carried out using PBMCs or a T cell subset sorted from them (not recorded which). These receptors were taken from a man between 18 and 35 years old who had mild COVID-19 (a few samples of this study predate the infection). Cell type and time point are not known.

This clonotype appeared a few times. The chain employs TRBV4-1 and TRBJ2-3, with 8 bases matching TRBD2. J gave up 8 bases and V 3 bases, and 10 bases lay outside the gene matches. The germline V gene encodes CDR1 MGHRA and CDR2 YSYEKL. This CDR3 has 15 amino acids. CDR3 amino acids: CASSHPGGAPGTQYF. CDR3 coding DNA: TGCGCCAGCAGCCATCCCGGGGGGGCGCCGGGTACGCAGTATTTT.

The chain links TRBV27 to TRBJ2-1; 10 positions agree with TRBD1. J lost 4 bases, V lost 6 bases, and 3 bases had no gene match. The CDR3 spans 14 residues. Per germline, CDR1 MNHEY and CDR2 SMNVEV (reference sequence). The DNA of the CDR3 is TGTGCCAGCAGGGGACAGGGGCCGTACAATGAGCAGTTCTTC. Translated, it gives CASRGQGPYNEQFF.

The V and J genes are TRBV6-7 and TRBJ2-7; 10 bases match TRBD1. TRBV6-7 is known as an ORF, though its function is uncertain. The CDR3 consists of 21 residues. J gave up 0 bases and V 5 bases, and 22 bases lay outside the gene matches. The CDR3: CASSKTSRDRGRAHPSYEQYV. In DNA form, the CDR3 reads TGTGCCAGCAGTAAGACCTCCCGGGACAGGGGTCGGGCCCACCCCTCCTACGAGCAGTACGTC.

This sequence joins TRBV6-2 or TRBV6-3 and TRBJ2-7; the D gene is possibly TRBD2 (5 bases). This CDR3 region has 15 residues. Trimming pared 4 bases from V and 1 base from J, leaving 14 bases between. CDR1 is MNHEY and CDR2 is SVGEGT in the germline V gene. The CDR3, as DNA: TGTGCCAGCAGTTTGGCAGCGGAGAATTCCTACGAGCAGTACTTC. Protein: CASSLAAENSYEQYF.

The chain is built from TRBV6-5 and TRBJ2-5, with 14 bases identical to TRBD2. CDR1 MNHEY and CDR2 SVGAGI come from the germline V gene. V was pared by 4 bases and J by 5 bases, with 6 bases of the junction left unmatched. CDR3 size: 16 residues. The CDR3 loop is CASSSGTSGGWETQYF. DNA for the CDR3: TGTGCCAGCAGTTCCGGGACTAGCGGGGGATGGGAGACCCAGTACTTC.

This clonotype was seen more than once but under ten times. CDR3: CASSPSAVQGLSEKLFF. CDR3 bases: TGTGCCAGCTCACCTTCGGCCGTACAGGGACTAAGTGAAAAACTGTTTTTT. V gene TRBV18 combines with J gene TRBJ1-4, with a weak D call TRBD1 (6 bases). V lost 3 bases and J 7 bases, leaving 21 bases between the germline ends. This CDR3 spans 17 amino acids. The germline CDR1 and CDR2 sequences are KGHSH and LQKENI.

The chain combines TRBV23-1 with TRBJ2-3; the match to TRBD1 covers 8 bases. TRBV23-1 qualifies as an ORF whose function is uncertain. This CDR3 region has 15 residues. V shed 1 base, J shed 3 bases, and the junction held 3 bases outside the gene matches. The CDR3 protein is CASSQFGQGTDTQYF. The DNA of the CDR3 is TGCGCCAGCAGTCAATTCGGACAGGGAACAGATACGCAGTATTTT.

The chain has TRBV2 and TRBJ2-5; TRBD1 matches at 7 bases. The CDR3 sequence is 15 residues long. The ends lost 8 bases at V and 4 bases at J; junction bases unmatched: 13. The germline V gene has CDR1 SNHLY and CDR2 FYNNEI. CDR3 coding DNA: TGTGCCAGCCCTGGCCGTGACAGGGAAGGAGAGACCCAGTACTTC. This gives the protein CASPGRDREGETQYF.

There are many counts of this clonotype. The chain uses TRBV5-1 and TRBJ1-6; 9 bases are a match to TRBD1. V lost 4 bases, J lost 7 bases, and 3 bases stayed unmatched. The CDR3 length is 14 residues. Germline loops: CDR1 SGHRS, CDR2 YFSETQ. The CDR3 coding sequence is TGCGCCAGCAGCACAGGACAGGGGAATTCACCCCTCCACTTT. Residues: CASSTGQGNSPLHF.

In this sample, this clonotype turned up a few times. The rearrangement uses TRBV4-1 and TRBJ2-1; maybe TRBD1 (7 bases). The CDR3 sequence is 15 residues long. V lost 4 bases to trimming and J lost 8 bases, with 18 bases between them. Germline V lookup: CDR1 MGHRA, CDR2 YSYEKL. The CDR3 coding sequence is TGCGCCAGCAGCCGACAAACACCAGGGGGGTATGAGCAGTTCTTC. This gives the protein CASSRQTPGGYEQFF.

V gene TRBV6-5 combines with J gene TRBJ1-5; D call uncertain. This CDR3 comprises 14 residues. V was cut by 2 bases and J by 3 bases, with 8 bases left in between. Germline-derived CDR1 and CDR2 are MNHEY and SVGAGI. Here the CDR3 DNA reads TGTGCCAGCAGTTACAACTCCGACAATCAGCCCCAGCATTTT. It specifies CASSYNSDNQPQHF.

The chain joins TRBV10-1 to TRBJ2-7; D ambiguous. The CDR3 runs to 15 residues. The V end lost 0 bases, the J end lost 3 bases, and 12 bases lay between the germline ends. Germline CDR1 and CDR2: WNHNN and SYGVQD (reference sequence). The DNA of the CDR3 is TGCGCCAGCAGTGAGTCGAACCTTGGAATCTACGAGCAGTACTTC. This codes for CASSESNLGIYEQYF.

The CDR3 reads CASSQVIAPDYEQYF. The CDR3 DNA follows: TGTGCCAGCAGCCAAGTAATTGCCCCAGACTACGAGCAGTACTTC. The genes are TRBV3-1 and TRBJ2-7; D gene unclear. The CDR3 extends over 15 amino acids. Trimming shortened V by 1 base and J by 3 bases, and 13 bases separated the two germline ends. Germline values: CDR1 LGHDT, CDR2 YNNKEL (reference sequence).